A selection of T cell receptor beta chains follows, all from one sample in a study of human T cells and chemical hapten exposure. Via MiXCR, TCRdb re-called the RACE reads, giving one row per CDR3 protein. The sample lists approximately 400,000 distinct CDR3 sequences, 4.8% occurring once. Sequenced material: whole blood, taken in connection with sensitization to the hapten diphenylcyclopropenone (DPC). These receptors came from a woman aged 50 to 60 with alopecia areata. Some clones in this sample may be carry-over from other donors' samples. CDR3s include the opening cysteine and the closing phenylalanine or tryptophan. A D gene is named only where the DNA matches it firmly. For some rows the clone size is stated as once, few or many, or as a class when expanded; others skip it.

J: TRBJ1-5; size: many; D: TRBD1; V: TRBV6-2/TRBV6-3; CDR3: CASSLDRLDSNQPQHF; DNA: TGTGCCAGCAGCTTGGACAGGTTGGATAGCAATCAGCCCCAGCATTTT
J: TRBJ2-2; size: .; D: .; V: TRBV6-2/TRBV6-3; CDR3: CATLEQGRTGELFF; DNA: TGTGCCACCTTGGAACAGGGAAGAACCGGGGAGCTGTTTTTT
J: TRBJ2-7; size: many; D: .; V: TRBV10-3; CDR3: CAISEEGRSPYEQYF; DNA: TGTGCCATCAGTGAGGAGGGGCGATCCCCCTACGAGCAGTACTTC
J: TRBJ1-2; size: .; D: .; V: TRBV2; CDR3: CASSVREAYGYTF; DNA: TGTGCCAGCAGTGTCCGGGAAGCCTATGGCTACACCTTC
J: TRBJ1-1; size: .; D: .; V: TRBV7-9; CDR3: CASSYDTWAFF; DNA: TGTGCCAGCAGCTATGACACGTGGGCTTTCTTT
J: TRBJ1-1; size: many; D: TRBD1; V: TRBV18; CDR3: CASSPGTGPGDTEAFF; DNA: TGTGCCAGCTCACCAGGGACAGGCCCCGGTGATACTGAAGCTTTCTTT
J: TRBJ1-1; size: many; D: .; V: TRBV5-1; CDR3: CASTIGQNNEAFF; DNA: TGCGCCAGCACCATAGGACAGAATAATGAAGCTTTCTTT
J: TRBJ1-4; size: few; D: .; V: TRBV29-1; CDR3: CSVSTGYREKLFF; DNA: TGCAGCGTTTCGACAGGTTACCGCGAAAAACTGTTTTTT
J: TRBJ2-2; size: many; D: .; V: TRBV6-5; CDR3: CASGPGPSELFF; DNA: TGTGCCAGCGGGCCGGGGCCCTCGGAGCTGTTTTTT
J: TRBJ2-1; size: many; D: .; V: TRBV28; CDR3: CASSLAWGDEQFF; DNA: TGTGCCAGCAGTTTGGCATGGGGGGATGAGCAGTTCTTC
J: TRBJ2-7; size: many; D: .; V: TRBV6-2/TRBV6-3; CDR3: CASSPNRGEQYF; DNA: TGTGCCAGCAGCCCTAACAGAGGGGAGCAGTACTTC
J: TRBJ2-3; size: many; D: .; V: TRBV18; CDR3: CASSPVGLPDTQYF; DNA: TGTGCCAGCTCACCAGTGGGACTTCCAGATACGCAGTATTTT
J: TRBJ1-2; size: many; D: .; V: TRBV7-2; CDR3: CASSRRVDGYTF; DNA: TGTGCCAGCAGCCGCAGGGTCGATGGCTACACCTTC
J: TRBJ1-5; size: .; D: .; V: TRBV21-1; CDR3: CASSMGGGAGNQPQHF; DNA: TGTGCCAGCAGCATGGGCGGGGGCGCCGGCAATCAGCCCCAGCATTTT
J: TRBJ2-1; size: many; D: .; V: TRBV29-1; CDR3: CSVAQGRYNEQFF; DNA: TGCAGCGTTGCGCAGGGAAGGTACAATGAGCAGTTCTTC
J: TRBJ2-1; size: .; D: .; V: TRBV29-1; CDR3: CSAEGRWVYNEQFF; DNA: TGCAGCGCCGAGGGACGGTGGGTTTACAATGAGCAGTTCTTC
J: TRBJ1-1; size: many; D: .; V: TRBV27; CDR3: CASSLGGTHTEAFF; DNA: TGTGCCAGCAGTTTAGGAGGTACACACACTGAAGCTTTCTTT
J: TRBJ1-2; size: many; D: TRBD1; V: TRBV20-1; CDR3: CSARNTGENYGYTF; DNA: TGCAGTGCTAGAAATACAGGGGAGAACTATGGCTACACCTTC
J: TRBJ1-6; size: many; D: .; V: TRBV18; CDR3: CASSPRGSSYNSPLHF; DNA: TGTGCCAGCTCACCACGGGGCAGCTCCTATAATTCACCCCTCCACTTT
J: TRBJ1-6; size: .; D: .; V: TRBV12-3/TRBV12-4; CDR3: CASSSQGRLRSYNSPLHF; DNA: TGTGCCAGCAGTTCACAGGGCCGGCTCCGCTCCTATAATTCACCCCTCCACTTT
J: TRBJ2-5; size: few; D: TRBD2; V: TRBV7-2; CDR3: CASSSGLGSETQYF; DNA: TGTGCCAGCAGTTCGGGACTAGGTTCAGAGACCCAGTACTTC
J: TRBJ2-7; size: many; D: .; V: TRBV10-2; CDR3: CASSESIGAPYEQYF; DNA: TGCGCCAGCAGTGAGTCGATAGGGGCTCCCTACGAGCAGTACTTC
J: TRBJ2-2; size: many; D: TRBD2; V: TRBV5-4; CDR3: CASSLSGGLDGELFF; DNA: TGTGCCAGCAGCTTGTCGGGAGGCTTGGACGGGGAGCTGTTTTTT
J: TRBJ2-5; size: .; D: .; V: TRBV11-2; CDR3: CASSFSLIQETQYF; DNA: TGTGCCAGCAGCTTTTCCCTAATTCAAGAGACCCAGTACTTC
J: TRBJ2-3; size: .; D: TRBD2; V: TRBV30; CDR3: CAWSAPGTSGRDTQYF; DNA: TGTGCCTGGAGTGCACCCGGGACTAGCGGGCGAGATACGCAGTATTTT
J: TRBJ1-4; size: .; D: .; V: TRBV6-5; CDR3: CASSRQRNEKLFF; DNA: TGTGCCAGCAGTCGACAGAGGAATGAAAAACTGTTTTTT
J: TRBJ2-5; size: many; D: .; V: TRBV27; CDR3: CASSQETQYF; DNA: TGTGCCAGCAGCCAAGAGACCCAGTACTTC
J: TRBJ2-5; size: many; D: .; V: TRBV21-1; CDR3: CASSKVYEVETQYF; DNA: TGTGCCAGCAGCAAAGTTTATGAGGTGGAGACCCAGTACTTC
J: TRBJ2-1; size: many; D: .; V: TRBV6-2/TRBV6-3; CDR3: CASTLQGGSYNEQFF; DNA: TGTGCCAGCACCCTGCAGGGGGGATCCTACAATGAGCAGTTCTTC
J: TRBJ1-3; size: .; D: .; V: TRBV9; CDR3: CASSVGVGNTIYF; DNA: TGTGCCAGCAGCGTGGGGGTTGGAAACACCATATATTTT
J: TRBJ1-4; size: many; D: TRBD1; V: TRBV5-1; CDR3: CASSSQGAEGKLFF; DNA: TGCGCCAGCAGCTCACAGGGGGCAGAGGGAAAACTGTTTTTT
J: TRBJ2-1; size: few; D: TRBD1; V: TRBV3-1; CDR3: CASSQTGQGWQFF; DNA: TGTGCCAGCAGCCAAACTGGACAGGGGTGGCAGTTCTTC
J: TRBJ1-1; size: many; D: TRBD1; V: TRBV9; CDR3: CASSLRTGVDTEAFF; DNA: TGTGCCAGCAGCCTCCGGACAGGGGTGGACACTGAAGCTTTCTTT
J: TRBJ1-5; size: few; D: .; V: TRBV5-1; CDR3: CASSEWDFSNQPQHF; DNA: TGCGCCAGCAGCGAATGGGACTTCTCCAATCAGCCCCAGCATTTT
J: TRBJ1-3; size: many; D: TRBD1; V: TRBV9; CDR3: CASSQTGRGGNTIYF; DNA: TGTGCCAGCAGCCAGACAGGGAGGGGAGGAAACACCATATATTTT
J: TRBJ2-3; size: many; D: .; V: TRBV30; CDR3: CAWSPEGQSIVNTQYF; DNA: TGTGCCTGGAGTCCTGAAGGACAGTCGATTGTAAATACGCAGTATTTT
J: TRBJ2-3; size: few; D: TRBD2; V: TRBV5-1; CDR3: CASSLPSGGPTDTQYF; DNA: TGCGCCAGCAGCTTGCCTAGCGGGGGCCCCACAGATACGCAGTATTTT
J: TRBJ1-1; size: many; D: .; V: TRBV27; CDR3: CASSFNMNTEAFF; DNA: TGTGCCAGCAGCTTTAACATGAACACTGAAGCTTTCTTT